Below, one T cell receptor (beta chain) is given with its context. The sample is drawn from a study of control samples from healthy donors and cancer patients. CDR3 length: 16 residues. Germline V gene data show CDR1 as SGHTA and CDR2 as FQGNSA. The ends were cut back, 2 bases at V and 1 base at J, with 13 bases in the middle. Profiled with immunoSEQ multiplex PCR; TCRdb holds only in-frame clones, not every one. The sample shows 70,000 to 100,000 clones, about 87% of them seen only once. The sample taken for sequencing was PBMCs. The chain joins TRBV7-2 to TRBJ2-3; D remains ambiguous. The clonotype was recovered from a woman between 55 and 75 years old with head and neck cancer. DNA of the CDR3: TGTGCCAGCAGCTTAACCGTAAACACAGGCACAGATACGCAGTATTTT. Its protein is CASSLTVNTGTDTQYF.